This TCR beta chain was recorded in a study of OX40 agonist ivuxolimab in advanced cancers. Whole-study context: Three partial responders included one hepatocellular carcinoma patient and two cutaneous melanoma patients.

V lost 6 bases and J 2 bases, leaving 17 bases between the germline ends. CDR3 length equals 15 residues. Germline lookup yields CDR1 MNHEY and CDR2 SVGAGI. Measured with immunoSEQ multiplex PCR; TCRdb has only the in-frame clones, and not every one. The repertoire holds around 30,000 clones, with roughly 80% as singletons. The sample here was CD4+ or CD8+ T cells sorted from blood, taken in a trial of the OX40 agonist ivuxolimab. V and J are TRBV6-5 and TRBJ2-7; D could derive from TRBD1 or TRBD2 (5 bases each). The sequence was collected from an adult with an advanced solid tumor such as melanoma, head and neck, liver or kidney cancer. The CDR3 loop reads CASSLLGTVTYEQYF. CDR3 DNA: TGTGCCAGCAGCCTCCTCGGGACGGTTACCTACGAGCAGTACTTC.